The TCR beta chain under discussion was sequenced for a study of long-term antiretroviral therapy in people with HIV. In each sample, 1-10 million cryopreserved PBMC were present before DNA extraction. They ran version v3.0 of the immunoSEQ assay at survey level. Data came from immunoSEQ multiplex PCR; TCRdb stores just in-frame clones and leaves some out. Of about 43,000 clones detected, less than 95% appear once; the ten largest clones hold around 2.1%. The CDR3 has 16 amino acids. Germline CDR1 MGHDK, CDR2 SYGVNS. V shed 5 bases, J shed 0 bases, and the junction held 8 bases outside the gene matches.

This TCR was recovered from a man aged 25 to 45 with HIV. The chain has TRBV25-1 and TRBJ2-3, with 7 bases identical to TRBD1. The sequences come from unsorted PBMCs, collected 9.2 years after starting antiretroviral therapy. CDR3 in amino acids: CASSIDRVASTDTQYF. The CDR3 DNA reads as TGTGCCAGCAGTATCGACAGGGTGGCCAGCACAGATACGCAGTATTTT.